The 14 T cell receptor beta chains reported below all come from one sample, sequenced in a study of neurological immune-mediated disorders. Time point given: longitudinal time-point 3. TCRdb re-called the 5' RACE reads with MiXCR, one entry per CDR3 protein. The data show around 53,000 distinct CDR3 sequences, more than 7% seen once. The material sequenced was PBMCs. All receptors derive from a woman in her thirties or forties in good health.

The chain uses TRBV7-2 and TRBJ2-1; weak D call: TRBD1 (5 bases). V was cut by 3 bases and J by 3 bases, with 12 bases left in between. The CDR3 sequence is 15 residues long. Per germline, CDR1 SGHTA and CDR2 FQGNSA. The DNA of the CDR3 is TGTGCCAGCAGCTTCAGGGCGGACCTCTACAATGAGCAGTTCTTC. Amino acids: CASSFRADLYNEQFF.

This clonotype came up many times. V is TRBV4-3 and J is TRBJ2-7; D may be TRBD1 or TRBD2 (7 bases each). CDR3 length equals 15 residues. Per the germline V gene, CDR1 is LGHNA and CDR2 is YSLEER. Trimming shortened V by 1 base and J by 1 base, and 11 bases separated the two germline ends. The CDR3 spells CASSQVRGGSYEQYF. The DNA for the CDR3 is TGCGCCAGCAGCCAAGTCAGGGGGGGGTCCTACGAGCAGTACTTC.

This clonotype was seen at least ten times. The rearrangement uses TRBV12-3 or TRBV12-4 and TRBJ2-2; 7 nucleotides align to TRBD2. CDR3 length equals 15 residues. J lost 4 bases, V lost 5 bases, and 7 bases had no gene match. The CDR3 sequence is CASSPFGGGTGELFF. The CDR3 DNA reads as TGTGCCAGCAGTCCCTTTGGGGGGGGCACCGGGGAGCTGTTTTTT.

This clonotype has a count of ten or more. The chain has TRBV5-5 and TRBJ1-1, with 9 bases fitting TRBD1. J gave up 0 bases and V 2 bases, and 2 bases lay outside the gene matches. The CDR3 is 15 amino acids. Germline V lookup: CDR1 SGHKS, CDR2 YYEKEE (reference sequence). The CDR3 region has the DNA TGTGCCAGCAGCTTCGGACAGGGGATGAACACTGAAGCTTTCTTT. Its translation: CASSFGQGMNTEAFF. Full variable domain (remainder filled in from reference TRBV5-5 and TRBJ1-1): DAGVTQSPTHLIKTRGQQVTLRCSPISGHKSVSWYQQVLGQGPQFIFQYYEKEERGRGNFPDRFSARQFPNYSSELNVNALLLGDSALYLCASSFGQGMNTEAFFGQGTRLTVV.

V gene TRBV19 combines with J gene TRBJ2-2, with 8 bases lining up with TRBD2. The V gene end was trimmed by 8 bases and the J gene end by 6 bases; junction bases not matched to a gene: 11. CDR3 length: 15 residues. Germline V gives CDR1 LNHDA, CDR2 SQIVND (reference sequence). The CDR3 loop is CASRPGGSGAGELFF. The CDR3 nucleotides are TGTGCCAGTCGACCGGGGGGGAGCGGGGCCGGGGAGCTGTTTTTT.

A few counts support this clonotype. The genes are TRBV20-1 and TRBJ2-7; D may match TRBD1 or TRBD2 (5 bases each). Germline CDR1 DFQATT, CDR2 SNEGSKA (reference sequence). Between the trimmed V and J ends, which lost 6 bases and 3 bases, there was a span of 15 bases. The CDR3 is made up of 13 amino acids. The DNA for the CDR3 is TGCAGTGCGGGGAGACAGCAACACTACGAGCAGTACTTC. The encoded protein is CSAGRQQHYEQYF.

This clonotype appeared many times. This chain connects TRBV7-3 to TRBJ2-1; D may correspond to TRBD1 or TRBD2 (5 bases each). Germline V CDR1 and CDR2: SGHTA, FQGTGA. CDR3 length: 15 amino acids. V lost 0 bases to trimming and J lost 8 bases, with 14 bases between them. The CDR3 DNA reads TGTGCCAGCAGCTTAACCCCGGGGCAAGGCGATGAGCAGTTCTTC. Translated, it gives CASSLTPGQGDEQFF.

In its sample, this clonotype was seen many times. V gene TRBV7-9 combines with J gene TRBJ1-5; D gene uncertain. V was trimmed by 3 bases and J by 1 base, leaving 13 bases between them. CDR3 length: 16 amino acids. The V gene's germline CDR1 is SEHNR and CDR2 FQNEAQ (reference sequence). The CDR3, as DNA: TGTGCCAGCAGCTTGGGGTCGGCGGCGAGCAATCAGCCCCAGCATTTT. Amino acid sequence: CASSLGSAASNQPQHF.

This clonotype was counted at least ten times. The germline gene is not matched at one end of the junction; a read error may be the cause. This chain connects TRBV5-1 to TRBJ2-7; a weak D match, TRBD1 (6 bases). Germline V CDR1 and CDR2: SGHRS, YFSETQ. This CDR3 is built from 15 residues. Here the CDR3 reads CASRLAGQRFYEQYF. The CDR3 DNA reads TGCGCCAGCAGATTGGCCGGACAGCGATTCTACGAGCAGTACTTC.

This clonotype came up many times. The chain recombines TRBV7-6 with TRBJ2-4; D is undetermined. Germline CDR1 and CDR2: SGHVS and FNYEAQ. This CDR3 has 15 amino acids. Trimming took off 2 bases at V and 1 base at J, with 9 bases between the two ends. CDR3 DNA: TGTGCCAGCAGCTTAACGCAGGAGGCCAAAAACATTCAGTACTTC. Translation gives CASSLTQEAKNIQYF.

This clonotype was observed many times. V and J are TRBV24-1 and TRBJ2-2; 7 bases line up with TRBD1. Looked up from germline, CDR1 is KGHDR and CDR2 is SFDVKD. This CDR3 comprises 16 residues. With V trimmed by 5 bases and J by 1 base, 6 bases remained unmatched. The CDR3 DNA reads as TGTGCCACCAGTGTAACAGGGACAGAGAACACCGGGGAGCTGTTTTTT. It translates to CATSVTGTENTGELFF.

This clonotype came up many times. The chain couples TRBV12-3 or TRBV12-4 to TRBJ2-3; D could derive from TRBD1 or TRBD2 (5 bases each). CDR3 length equals 15 residues. Trimming took 5 bases from V and 3 from J, leaving 15 bases between them. CDR3 sequence reads: CASSRDLLGTDTQYF. The CDR3 DNA reads TGTGCCAGCAGTAGGGACCTCTTAGGGACAGATACGCAGTATTTT.

This clonotype came up many times. The chain employs TRBV12-3 or TRBV12-4 and TRBJ2-2; D remains unclear. The CDR3 is 12 residues long. V gave up 0 bases and J gave up 4 bases, with 0 bases separating them. This chain's CDR3 is CASSLATGELFF. The DNA for the CDR3 is TGTGCCAGCAGTTTAGCCACCGGGGAGCTGTTTTTT.

This clonotype was seen repeatedly, ten times or more. This chain joins TRBV20-1 and TRBJ1-5, with D possibly being TRBD1 (6 bases). The ends were cut back, 4 bases at V and 2 bases at J, with 9 bases in the middle. This CDR3 region has 13 residues. Germline V CDR1 and CDR2: DFQATT, SNEGSKA (reference sequence). The CDR3 DNA is TGCAGTGCTAATCGACAGGGCAATCAGCCCCAGCATTTT. Translating gives CSANRQGNQPQHF.